Each of the 30 T cell receptor beta chains below was sequenced from the same sample in a study of blood T cell repertoires in COVID-19 (TCRdb year 2020). Receptor amplification or capture employed the immunoSEQ multiplex PCR assay. This is the immuneACCESS table as TCRdb keeps it, with only in-frame sequences that have V and J called. A part of the clones is gone; compared with another copy, unresolved V genes explain less than half, and the rest is unexplained. The sample data list just over 650,000 clones, and about 87% of these were observed just once. The ten top clones hold roughly 0.25% of the sample. The sequenced sample was peripheral blood. These receptor sequences come from a woman aged 18 to 35 with acute or convalescent COVID-19.

The rearrangement uses TRBV11-2 and TRBJ1-2; the D is unclear. Germline V lookup: CDR1 SGHAT, CDR2 FQNNGV. Trimming took 5 bases from V and 5 from J, leaving 18 bases between them. The CDR3 is 15 residues long. The CDR3 nucleotides are TGTGCCAGCAGCCATCTGAGACCGGGGATTTATGGCTACACCTTC. Translation: CASSHLRPGIYGYTF. The whole variable domain, remainder taken from reference TRBV11-2 and TRBJ1-2, is EAGVAQSPRYKIIEKRQSVAFWCNPISGHATLYWYQQILGQGPKLLIQFQNNGVVDDSQLPKDRFSAERLKGVDSTLKIQPAKLEDSAVYLCASSHLRPGIYGYTFGSGTRLTVV.

This chain links TRBV5-1 with TRBJ1-1; the match to TRBD1 covers 9 bases. Trimming at V came to 2 bases and at J to 1 base, leaving 3 bases not matched to a gene. CDR1 is SGHRS, CDR2 YFSETQ, per germline. The CDR3 is 15 amino acids. This CDR3 is CASSLQGQGNTEAFF. Here the CDR3 DNA reads TGCGCCAGCAGCTTACAGGGACAGGGGAACACTGAAGCTTTCTTT. The whole variable domain, remainder taken from reference TRBV5-1 and TRBJ1-1, is KAGVTQTPRYLIKTRGQQVTLSCSPISGHRSVSWYQQTPGQGLQFLFEYFSETQRNKGNFPGRFSGRQFSNSRSEMNVSTLELGDSALYLCASSLQGQGNTEAFFGQGTRLTVV.

The chain has TRBV6-5 and TRBJ1-2; possible D gene TRBD1, 6 bases. This CDR3 is 16 amino acids long. Trimming took 2 bases from V and 3 from J, leaving 16 bases between them. Germline V gene data show CDR1 as MNHEY and CDR2 as SVGAGI. The CDR3 here is CASSYVGGRSDYGYTF. Here the CDR3 DNA reads TGTGCCAGCAGTTACGTCGGGGGGCGTAGTGACTATGGCTACACCTTC.

This clone was found once. This chain links TRBV3-1 (or the pseudogene TRBV3-2) with TRBJ2-3, with D unresolved. Per germline, CDR1 LGHDT and CDR2 YNNKEL (reference sequence). V lost 1 base to trimming and J lost 2 bases, with 13 bases between them. CDR3 length equals 16 residues. DNA for the CDR3: TGTGCCAGCAGCCAAGGCGGCAGCGCCGCCACAGATACGCAGTATTTT. It codes for CASSQGGSAATDTQYF.

The gene calls are TRBV30 and TRBJ2-2, with 8 nucleotides matching TRBD1. Germline V lookup: CDR1 GTSNPN, CDR2 SVGIG (reference sequence). The CDR3 covers 15 residues. V was clipped by 4 bases and J by 3 bases; unmatched bases: 7. Here the CDR3 DNA reads TGTGCCTGGAACCAGGGGGCGCGGTACACCGGGGAGCTGTTTTTT. Amino acids: CAWNQGARYTGELFF.

This rearrangement joins TRBV5-1 to TRBJ2-7; D may be TRBD2 (5 bases). V was trimmed by 0 bases and J by 3 bases, leaving 13 bases between them. This CDR3 has 15 residues. The germline gives CDR1 SGHRS, CDR2 YFSETQ. CDR3 in amino acids: CASSLEAAAFYEQYF. CDR3 sequence (DNA): TGCGCCAGCAGCTTGGAGGCAGCGGCCTTCTACGAGCAGTACTTC.

The chain employs TRBV7-2 and TRBJ2-3, with D possibly TRBD1 on 6 matching bases. Trimming left V 5 bases short and J 8 bases short, with 17 bases between. The V gene's germline CDR1 is SGHTA and CDR2 FQGNSA. The CDR3 has 14 residues. CDR3 in amino acids: CASSIITGSATQYF. The CDR3 DNA reads TGTGCCAGCAGCATCATCACAGGGTCGGCTACGCAGTATTTT.

The chain links TRBV23-1 to TRBJ1-2; D call uncertain. TRBV23-1 is an open reading frame whose function is uncertain. Trimming left V 10 bases short and J 5 bases short, with 17 bases between. The CDR3 is 13 amino acids. Written as DNA, the CDR3 is TGCGCCATTTCTCTCCACAGCAAGTATGGCTACACCTTC. Protein product: CAISLHSKYGYTF.

V and J are TRBV19 and TRBJ1-2; 8 nucleotides align to TRBD1. The CDR3 length is 15 residues. Trimming cost V 5 bases and J 8 bases; bases outside gene matches: 13. The germline gives CDR1 LNHDA, CDR2 SQIVND (reference sequence). CDR3 in amino acids: CASSQDRVWSAGYTF. The CDR3 nucleotides are TGTGCCAGTAGTCAGGACAGGGTTTGGAGCGCCGGCTACACCTTC.

The chain employs TRBV19 and TRBJ1-5, with 7 nucleotides matching TRBD1. The J segment lost 7 bases and the V segment lost 8 bases, leaving 11 bases of the junction unmatched. Germline V CDR1 and CDR2: LNHDA, SQIVND (reference sequence). The CDR3 has 14 amino acids. CDR3 in amino acids: CASATGQERQPQHF. The CDR3 DNA reads TGTGCCAGTGCGACTGGACAGGAGAGACAGCCCCAGCATTTT.

The chain links TRBV19 to TRBJ2-3; no reliable D call. CDR1 is LNHDA, CDR2 SQIVND, per germline (reference sequence). This CDR3 is 11 amino acids long. Trimming cost V 5 bases and J 5 bases, with 5 bases left between them. The CDR3 DNA sequence: TGTGCCAGTAGTGAGGTAGATACGCAGTATTTT. Protein product: CASSEVDTQYF.

The count of this clone is one. This rearrangement joins TRBV7-9 to TRBJ1-4, with 9 positions matching TRBD1. The V segment lost 3 bases and the J segment 7 bases; nucleotides outside the gene matches: 6. The length of the CDR3 is 15 residues. Germline CDR1 is SEHNR and CDR2 is FQNEAQ (reference sequence). The CDR3 region is CASSFMTGGSEKLFF. The CDR3 nucleotides are TGTGCCAGCAGCTTCATGACAGGGGGGAGTGAAAAACTGTTTTTT. The entire variable domain, with the rest obtained from reference TRBV7-9 and TRBJ1-4, is as follows: DTGVSQNPRHKITKRGQNVTFRCDPISEHNRLYWYRQTLGQGPEFLTYFQNEAQLEKSRLLSDRFSAERPKGSFSTLEIQRTEQGDSAMYLCASSFMTGGSEKLFFGSGTQLSVL.

The chain has TRBV2 and TRBJ2-3; 12 bases line up with TRBD2. The CDR3 length is 14 residues. The trim removed 7 bases at V and 5 bases at J, leaving 4 bases unmatched. Per germline, CDR1 SNHLY and CDR2 FYNNEI. CDR3 in amino acids: CASKTSGGGDTQYF. CDR3 nucleotide sequence: TGTGCCAGCAAGACTAGCGGGGGTGGAGATACGCAGTATTTT.

This clone was seen a handful of times. Distinct nucleotide sequences in the sample also encode this CDR3. The V gene is TRBV27, the J gene TRBJ1-2; the D gene is possibly TRBD1 (5 bases). The CDR3 covers 13 residues. The V gene lost 6 bases and the J gene lost 0 bases, with 8 bases spanning the gap. CDR1 and CDR2 (germline): MNHEY, SMNVEV (reference sequence). The CDR3 reads CASSPTANYGYTF. Written as DNA, the CDR3 is TGTGCCAGCAGCCCGACAGCTAACTATGGCTACACCTTC.

The chain carries TRBV5-1 and TRBJ2-3; 9 bases line up with TRBD2. The ends lost 4 bases at V and 1 base at J; junction bases unmatched: 4. Germline-derived CDR1 and CDR2 are SGHRS and YFSETQ. This CDR3 comprises 15 residues. The CDR3 is CASSGPSGGTDTQYF. The CDR3 region has the DNA TGCGCCAGCAGCGGCCCTAGCGGGGGCACAGATACGCAGTATTTT. Filled out from reference TRBV5-1 and TRBJ2-3, the complete variable domain reads KAGVTQTPRYLIKTRGQQVTLSCSPISGHRSVSWYQQTPGQGLQFLFEYFSETQRNKGNFPGRFSGRQFSNSRSEMNVSTLELGDSALYLCASSGPSGGTDTQYFGPGTRLTVL.

The chain has TRBV7-3 and TRBJ2-3; 12 bases fit TRBD2. After removal of 5 bases from V and 12 bases from J, the junction contained 12 bases not matched to a gene. The CDR3 loop spans 15 amino acids. Germline loops: CDR1 SGHTA, CDR2 FQGTGA. CDR3 residues: CASSADLLAGGLQYF. The CDR3 nucleotides read TGTGCCAGCAGCGCAGACTTACTAGCGGGGGGTCTTCAGTATTTT.

The V and J genes are TRBV6-5 and TRBJ1-1; a weak D match, TRBD1 (5 bases). This CDR3 has 11 residues. Germline V lookup: CDR1 MNHEY, CDR2 SVGAGI. V dropped 11 bases and J dropped 4 bases, with 11 bases sitting between them. Written as DNA, the CDR3 is TGTGCCGCGCAGGGTCCCACTGAAGCTTTCTTT. Translated, it gives CAAQGPTEAFF.

The chain has TRBV19 and TRBJ1-1; D is unclear. Germline V gene sequence: CDR1 LNHDA, CDR2 SQIVND (reference sequence). This CDR3 is built from 14 residues. V dropped 3 bases and J dropped 5 bases, with 13 bases sitting between them. The CDR3 sequence is CASSIGPGKTEAFF. The CDR3 bases are TGTGCCAGTAGTATTGGCCCCGGGAAAACTGAAGCTTTCTTT.

The chain is built from TRBV19 and TRBJ1-2, with 9 bases that match TRBD1. J gave up 4 bases and V 7 bases, and 7 bases lay outside the gene matches. CDR1 is LNHDA and CDR2 is SQIVND in the germline V gene (reference sequence). This CDR3 is 14 amino acids long. CDR3 nucleotide sequence: TGTGCCAGTATCCCCGGGACAGGGTTCTATGGCTACACCTTC. It translates to CASIPGTGFYGYTF.

The chain uses TRBV7-2 and TRBJ1-2, with 10 bases lining up with TRBD1. The junction had 6 bases not matched to a gene; V was cut back by 3 bases and J by 14 bases. Germline V gene lookup returns CDR1 SGHTA and CDR2 FQGNSA. The CDR3 consists of 12 residues. The CDR3 loop reads CASSLRTGGLTF. The CDR3 nucleotides read TGTGCCAGCAGCTTGCGGACAGGGGGTTTAACCTTC.

The chain combines TRBV4-1 with TRBJ1-2; 7 nucleotides match TRBD1. The trim removed 1 base at V and 1 base at J, leaving 15 bases unmatched. The CDR3 has 19 residues. CDR1 and CDR2 from the germline V gene are MGHRA and YSYEKL. The CDR3, as DNA: TGCGCCAGCAGCCAAGGGGTTTGGGACAGTAGAACACTTAACTATGGCTACACCTTC. Translating gives CASSQGVWDSRTLNYGYTF.

V gene TRBV7-8 combines with J gene TRBJ1-5, with TRBD1 matching 7 bases. Per the germline V gene, CDR1 is SGHVS and CDR2 is FQNEAQ. Trimming cost V 5 bases and J 7 bases; bases outside gene matches: 8. The CDR3 has 14 amino acids. CDR3 in DNA: TGTGCCAGCAGCCCCGGGACAGTAGGACAGCCCCAGCATTTT. It yields the protein CASSPGTVGQPQHF.

The chain joins TRBV2 to TRBJ1-4; 8 positions agree with TRBD1. Germline CDR1 and CDR2: SNHLY and FYNNEI. The CDR3 has 14 residues. V shed 5 bases, J shed 7 bases, and the junction held 6 bases outside the gene matches. The CDR3 DNA follows: TGTGCCAGCAGTCGGGACAGGCGGGGTGAAAAACTGTTTTTT. This codes for CASSRDRRGEKLFF.

This clone was counted once. The chain uses TRBV5-5 and TRBJ2-5; possibly TRBD2 for D (5 bases). The V end lost 0 bases, the J end lost 5 bases, and 11 bases lay between the germline ends. Per germline, CDR1 SGHKS and CDR2 YYEKEE (reference sequence). The CDR3 is 14 amino acids. In DNA, the CDR3 is TGTGCCAGCAGCTTGGTGAGGGATCGGGAGACCCAGTACTTC. Its protein is CASSLVRDRETQYF. The full variable domain, rest sourced from reference TRBV5-5 and TRBJ2-5, is DAGVTQSPTHLIKTRGQQVTLRCSPISGHKSVSWYQQVLGQGPQFIFQYYEKEERGRGNFPDRFSARQFPNYSSELNVNALLLGDSALYLCASSLVRDRETQYFGPGTRLLVL.

The chain carries TRBV7-9 and TRBJ2-2, with a weak D call TRBD1 (6 bases). CDR1 and CDR2 (germline): SEHNR, FQNEAQ (reference sequence). The length of the CDR3 is 14 residues. V lost 8 bases and J lost 0, with 10 bases in between. The CDR3 sequence: CASGAGANTGELFF. In DNA form, the CDR3 reads TGTGCCAGCGGGGCAGGGGCGAACACCGGGGAGCTGTTTTTT.

The gene calls are TRBV28 and TRBJ2-1; 11 bases are a match to TRBD2. The V segment lost 6 bases and the J segment 15 bases; nucleotides outside the gene matches: 10. The CDR3 runs to 13 residues. CDR1 MDHEN and CDR2 SYDVKM come from the germline V gene. The DNA of the CDR3 is TGTGCCAGCAGATCGAAAAGACTAGCGGGGCCGTTCTTC. It yields the protein CASRSKRLAGPFF.

The chain combines TRBV4-1 with TRBJ2-7; D may be TRBD1 (5 bases). Trimming removed 0 bases from V and 0 bases from J, with 21 bases in between. Per the germline V gene, CDR1 is MGHRA and CDR2 is YSYEKL. This CDR3 comprises 19 residues. This chain's CDR3 is CASSQDPPSQGFFSYEQYF. The CDR3 DNA follows: TGCGCCAGCAGCCAAGATCCCCCCTCTCAGGGTTTCTTCTCCTACGAGCAGTACTTC.

This chain uses TRBV12-5 with TRBJ1-2; no clear D gene. Germline V gene lookup returns CDR1 LGHNT and CDR2 FRNRAP. There are 14 residues in the CDR3. V was shortened by 2 bases and J by 6 bases, with 13 bases between the two germline ends. The CDR3 sequence is CASGLWANGDGYTF. CDR3 DNA sequence: TGTGCTAGTGGTTTGTGGGCGAACGGGGATGGCTACACCTTC.

This chain uses TRBV19 with TRBJ2-1, with D uncertain. This CDR3 comprises 14 residues. Germline CDR1 reads LNHDA; CDR2 reads SQIVND (reference sequence). Trimming shortened V by 5 bases and J by 0 bases, and 8 bases separated the two germline ends. The CDR3 here is CASSGLFSYNEQFF. The CDR3 DNA reads as TGTGCCAGTAGTGGGCTTTTCTCCTACAATGAGCAGTTCTTC.

The CDR3 spells CASSDRVLSTDTQYF. CDR3 coding DNA: TGTGCCAGTAGTGACAGGGTACTTAGCACAGATACGCAGTATTTT. The chain has TRBV19 and TRBJ2-3, with 7 bases aligning to TRBD1. CDR3 length equals 15 residues. CDR1 and CDR2 from the germline V gene are LNHDA and SQIVND (reference sequence). Trimming at V came to 5 bases and at J to 0 bases, leaving 5 bases not matched to a gene.